These 19 T cell receptor beta chains came from one sample sequenced in a study of blood T cell repertoires in COVID-19. Here immunoSEQ multiplex PCR was the method, and the copy in TCRdb shows in-frame clones only, minus some. The repertoire holds approximately 290,000 clones, with about 91% as singletons. Sequencing used peripheral blood. Receptor source: a woman aged 60-75 years with acute or convalescent COVID-19.

The CDR3 DNA reads TGTGCCATCAGCCCGCGGGCGGGAGACAATGAGCAGTTCTTC. Translating gives CAISPRAGDNEQFF. The chain is built from TRBV10-3 and TRBJ2-1; 7 nucleotides align to TRBD2. The V segment lost 6 bases and the J segment 5 bases; nucleotides outside the gene matches: 7. CDR3 length equals 14 residues. Germline lookup yields CDR1 ENHRY and CDR2 SYGVKD.

The chain carries TRBV19 and TRBJ1-5, with D possibly matching TRBD1 (5 bases). V lost 6 bases and J lost 2, with 14 bases in between. This CDR3 is built from 15 residues. Germline V gives CDR1 LNHDA, CDR2 SQIVND (reference sequence). CDR3 DNA sequence: TGTGCCAGTAGGGATCAGGGTGTTGGCAATCAGCCCCAGCATTTT. It codes for CASRDQGVGNQPQHF.

In DNA form, the CDR3 reads TGCGCCAGCAAGGGGCTAGCGGGGGCCACAGATACGCAGTATTTT. It codes for CASKGLAGATDTQYF. The chain recombines TRBV5-1 with TRBJ2-3; 10 nucleotides agree with TRBD2. The trim removed 6 bases at V and 2 bases at J, leaving 6 bases unmatched. The CDR3 extends over 15 amino acids. Looked up from germline, CDR1 is SGHRS and CDR2 is YFSETQ.

This clone was seen only once. The rearrangement uses TRBV7-2 and TRBJ2-3; TRBD2 agrees at 10 bases. Germline V gene lookup returns CDR1 SGHTA and CDR2 FQGNSA. This CDR3 has 16 residues. V shed 5 bases, J shed 4 bases, and the junction held 9 bases outside the gene matches. The CDR3 protein is CASSLWVAGGSDTQYF. The CDR3 coding sequence is TGTGCCAGCAGCCTATGGGTAGCGGGGGGATCAGATACGCAGTATTTT.

The genes are TRBV7-9 and TRBJ2-2; perhaps TRBD2 as D (5 bases). The CDR3 covers 15 residues. The germline CDR1 and CDR2 sequences are SEHNR and FQNEAQ (reference sequence). Trimming shortened V by 8 bases and J by 4 bases, and 17 bases separated the two germline ends. The CDR3 DNA reads TGTGCCAGCCGGAGGTCCGGGTCGAGCACCGGGGAGCTGTTTTTT. Translated, it gives CASRRSGSSTGELFF.

The gene calls are TRBV5-4 and TRBJ2-7; 13 bases line up with TRBD2. Germline-derived CDR1 and CDR2 are SGHNT and YYREEE (reference sequence). The CDR3 has 16 residues. V dropped 2 bases and J dropped 7; count of bases not matched to a gene: 9. DNA of the CDR3: TGTGCCAGCAGCTTATATCCGGGACTAGCGGGAAATGAGCAGTACTTC. This sequence encodes CASSLYPGLAGNEQYF. Looking up the rest from reference TRBV5-4 and TRBJ2-7 gives the full variable domain: ETGVTQSPTHLIKTRGQQVTLRCSSQSGHNTVSWYQQALGQGPQFIFQYYREEENGRGNFPPRFSGLQFPNYSSELNVNALELDDSALYLCASSLYPGLAGNEQYFGPGTRLTVT.

This clone was seen a single time. V and J are TRBV27 and TRBJ1-2; 9 bases agree with TRBD1. The CDR3 totals 16 residues. Germline lookup yields CDR1 MNHEY and CDR2 SMNVEV (reference sequence). J was trimmed by 2 bases and V by 2 bases; bases with no gene match: 6. CDR3 sequence: CASSLVLQGANYGYTF. The CDR3 DNA sequence: TGTGCCAGCAGTTTAGTTCTACAGGGGGCGAACTATGGCTACACCTTC.

This clone was counted once. The chain joins TRBV2 to TRBJ1-1, with unresolved D. Trimming removed 7 bases at V and 4 bases at J, with 16 bases between. The CDR3 is made up of 14 amino acids. Germline V gene sequence: CDR1 SNHLY, CDR2 FYNNEI. Here the CDR3 DNA reads TGTGCCAGCATTCTTGACACTCTGGGCACTGAAGCTTTCTTT. Translated: CASILDTLGTEAFF.

The chain couples TRBV2 to TRBJ1-5; 9 bases are a match to TRBD1. With V trimmed by 5 bases and J by 5 bases, 4 bases remained unmatched. The CDR3 loop spans 14 amino acids. Germline V gene sequence: CDR1 SNHLY, CDR2 FYNNEI. CDR3 residues: CASSPGQGYQPQHF. Here the CDR3 DNA reads TGTGCCAGCAGTCCGGGACAGGGATATCAGCCCCAGCATTTT.

The CDR3 nucleotides are TGTGCCAGCAGTTTAGTCAGGGGCTATGGCTACACCTTC. Amino acids: CASSLVRGYGYTF. The chain joins TRBV12-3 or TRBV12-4 to TRBJ1-2, with D perhaps TRBD1 (6 bases). The CDR3 totals 13 residues. Trimming pared 1 base from V and 4 bases from J, leaving 7 bases between.

The CDR3 DNA follows: TGTGCCAGTAGTATAGATCGGGTCGGTCCAGAAGCTTTCTTT. Its translation: CASSIDRVGPEAFF. The rearrangement links TRBV19 to TRBJ1-1; D ambiguous. Germline CDR1 is LNHDA and CDR2 is SQIVND (reference sequence). With 0 bases removed from V and 8 bases from J, the gap between germline ends came to 13 bases. The CDR3 has 14 amino acids.

The chain couples TRBV7-9 to TRBJ1-2, with D perhaps matching TRBD1 (5 bases). CDR3 length equals 14 residues. The germline V gene has CDR1 SEHNR and CDR2 FQNEAQ (reference sequence). The germline V and J ends were trimmed by 7 bases and 6 bases, with 18 bases remaining between them. The CDR3 is CASTTGLGVNGYTF. In nucleotides, the CDR3 is TGTGCCAGCACTACAGGTCTAGGGGTTAATGGCTACACCTTC.

This sequence joins TRBV5-5 and TRBJ1-5; 7 bases line up with TRBD1. V gave up 0 bases and J gave up 7 bases; unmatched junction bases: 7. The CDR3 length is 15 residues. Germline loops: CDR1 SGHKS, CDR2 YYEKEE (reference sequence). The CDR3 region is CASSLGPTGDQPQHF. CDR3 bases: TGTGCCAGCAGCTTGGGACCAACAGGGGACCAGCCCCAGCATTTT. Combining the CDR3 with reference TRBV5-5 and TRBJ1-5 gives the whole variable domain DAGVTQSPTHLIKTRGQQVTLRCSPISGHKSVSWYQQVLGQGPQFIFQYYEKEERGRGNFPDRFSARQFPNYSSELNVNALLLGDSALYLCASSLGPTGDQPQHFGDGTRLSIL.

The J gene is TRBJ2-7, the V gene TRBV24-1; 11 bases are shared with TRBD2. CDR1 is KGHDR and CDR2 is SFDVKD in the germline V gene. Trimming removed 3 bases from V and 3 bases from J; junction bases left unmatched: 3. CDR3 length equals 15 residues. CDR3 sequence reads: CATSDTSGGVYEQYF. For the CDR3, the DNA is TGTGCCACCAGTGATACTAGCGGGGGAGTCTACGAGCAGTACTTC.

The genes are TRBV7-2 and TRBJ1-3, with 7 bases aligning to TRBD1. The CDR3 length is 15 residues. Trimming took 4 bases from V and 0 from J; bases not matched to a gene: 3. Germline V gene data show CDR1 as SGHTA and CDR2 as FQGNSA. The CDR3 is CASSSSGGSGNTIYF. CDR3 nucleotides: TGTGCCAGCAGCTCGTCAGGGGGCTCTGGAAACACCATATATTTT.

The CDR3 DNA reads as TGTGCCAGCAGCTTGATCAGGCATGAAAAACTGTTTTTT. This translates into CASSLIRHEKLFF. The rearrangement links TRBV5-6 to TRBJ1-4; no clear D gene. This CDR3 comprises 13 residues. With 1 base removed from V and 6 bases from J, the gap between germline ends came to 7 bases. Germline loops: CDR1 SGHDT, CDR2 YYEEEE.

V gene TRBV6-5 combines with J gene TRBJ1-2, with 7 bases that match TRBD1. J gave up 7 bases and V 4 bases, and 6 bases lay outside the gene matches. The CDR3 is 13 residues long. Germline values: CDR1 MNHEY, CDR2 SVGAGI. Here the CDR3 reads CASSLRQGGGYTF. The CDR3 DNA reads as TGTGCCAGCAGTTTACGACAGGGAGGTGGCTACACCTTC.

The count of this clone is one. The rearrangement joins TRBV27 to TRBJ2-7; D is perhaps TRBD1 (5 bases). The V end lost 6 bases, the J end lost 0 bases, and 15 bases lay between the germline ends. The germline CDR1 and CDR2 sequences are MNHEY and SMNVEV (reference sequence). The CDR3 is 15 amino acids. Written as DNA, the CDR3 is TGTGCCAGCAGGCGCAGGGCGGAAAGCTCCTACGAGCAGTACTTC. Amino acids: CASRRRAESSYEQYF.

This rearrangement joins TRBV6-5 to TRBJ2-7; D is undetermined. This CDR3 has 13 amino acids. V was cut by 7 bases and J by 9 bases, with 19 bases left in between. Germline V gene data show CDR1 as MNHEY and CDR2 as SVGAGI. CDR3 sequence (DNA): TGTGCCAGCACCGCGAAATCCAACACGGGGCAGTACTTC. It encodes CASTAKSNTGQYF.